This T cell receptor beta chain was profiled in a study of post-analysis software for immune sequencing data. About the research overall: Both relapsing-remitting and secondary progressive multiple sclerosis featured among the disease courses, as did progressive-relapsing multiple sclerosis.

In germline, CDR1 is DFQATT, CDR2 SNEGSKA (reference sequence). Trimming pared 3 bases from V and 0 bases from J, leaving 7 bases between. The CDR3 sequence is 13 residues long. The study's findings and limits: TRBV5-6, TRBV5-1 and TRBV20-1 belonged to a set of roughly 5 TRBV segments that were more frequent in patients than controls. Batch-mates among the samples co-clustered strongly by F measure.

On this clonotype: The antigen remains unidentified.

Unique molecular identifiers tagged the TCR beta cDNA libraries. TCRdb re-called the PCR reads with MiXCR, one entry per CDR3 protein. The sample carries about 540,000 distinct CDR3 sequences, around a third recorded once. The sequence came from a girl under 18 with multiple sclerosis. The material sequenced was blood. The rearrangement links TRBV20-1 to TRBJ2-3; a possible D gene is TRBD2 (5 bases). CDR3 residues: CSASGVSTDTQYF. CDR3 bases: TGCAGTGCTAGCGGGGTGAGCACAGATACGCAGTATTTT.